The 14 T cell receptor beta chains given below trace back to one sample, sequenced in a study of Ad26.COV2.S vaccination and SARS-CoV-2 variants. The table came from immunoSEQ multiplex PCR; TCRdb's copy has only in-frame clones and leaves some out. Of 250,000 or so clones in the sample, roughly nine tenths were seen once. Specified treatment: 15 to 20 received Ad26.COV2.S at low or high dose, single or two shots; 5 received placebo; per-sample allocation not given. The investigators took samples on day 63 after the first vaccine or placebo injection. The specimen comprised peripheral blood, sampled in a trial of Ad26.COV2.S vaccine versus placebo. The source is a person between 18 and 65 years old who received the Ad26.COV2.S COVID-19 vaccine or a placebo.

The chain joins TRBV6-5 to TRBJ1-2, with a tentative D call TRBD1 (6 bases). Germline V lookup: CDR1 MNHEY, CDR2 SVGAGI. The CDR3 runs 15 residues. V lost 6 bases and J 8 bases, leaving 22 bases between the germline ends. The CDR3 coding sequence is TGTGCCAGCAGCTACAAACTCGGGGGACAAGAGGGCTACACCTTC. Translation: CASSYKLGGQEGYTF.

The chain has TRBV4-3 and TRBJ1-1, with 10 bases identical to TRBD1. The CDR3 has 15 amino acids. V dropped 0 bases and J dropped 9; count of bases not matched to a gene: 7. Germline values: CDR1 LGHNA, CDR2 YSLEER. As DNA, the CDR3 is TGCGCCAGCAGCCAAGATCCGGGACAGGGGCTGCAAGCTTTCTTT. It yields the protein CASSQDPGQGLQAFF.

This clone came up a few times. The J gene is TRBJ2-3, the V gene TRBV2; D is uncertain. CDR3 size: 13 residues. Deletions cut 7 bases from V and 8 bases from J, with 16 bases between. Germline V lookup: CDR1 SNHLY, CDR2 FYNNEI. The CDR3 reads CASTLESSATQYF. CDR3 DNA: TGTGCCAGCACTCTAGAGTCATCGGCTACGCAGTATTTT.

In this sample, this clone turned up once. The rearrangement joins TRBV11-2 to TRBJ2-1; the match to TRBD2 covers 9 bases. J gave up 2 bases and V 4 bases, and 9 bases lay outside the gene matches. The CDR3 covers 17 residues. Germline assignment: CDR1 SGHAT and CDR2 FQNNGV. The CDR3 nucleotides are TGTGCCAGCAGCTCCGATTCTAGCGGGACTACCTACAATGAGCAGTTCTTC. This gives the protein CASSSDSSGTTYNEQFF.

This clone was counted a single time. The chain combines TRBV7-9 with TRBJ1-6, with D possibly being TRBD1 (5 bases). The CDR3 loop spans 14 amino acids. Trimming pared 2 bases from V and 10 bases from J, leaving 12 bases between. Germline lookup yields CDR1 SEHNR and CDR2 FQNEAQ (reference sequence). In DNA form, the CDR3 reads TGTGCCAGCAGCTTACCAGGGCCCCAATCACCCCTCCACTTT. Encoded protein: CASSLPGPQSPLHF.

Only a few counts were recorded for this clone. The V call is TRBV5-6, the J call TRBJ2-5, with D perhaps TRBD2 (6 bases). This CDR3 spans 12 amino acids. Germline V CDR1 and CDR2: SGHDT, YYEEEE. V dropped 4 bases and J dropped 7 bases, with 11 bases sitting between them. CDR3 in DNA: TGTGCCAGCAGCCCCAGGAGGGCGACCCAGTACTTC. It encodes CASSPRRATQYF.

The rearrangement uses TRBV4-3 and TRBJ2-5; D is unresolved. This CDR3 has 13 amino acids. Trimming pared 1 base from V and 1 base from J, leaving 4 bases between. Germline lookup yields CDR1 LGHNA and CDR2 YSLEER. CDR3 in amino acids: CASSQVIQETQYF. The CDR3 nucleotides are TGCGCCAGCAGCCAAGTTATCCAAGAGACCCAGTACTTC.

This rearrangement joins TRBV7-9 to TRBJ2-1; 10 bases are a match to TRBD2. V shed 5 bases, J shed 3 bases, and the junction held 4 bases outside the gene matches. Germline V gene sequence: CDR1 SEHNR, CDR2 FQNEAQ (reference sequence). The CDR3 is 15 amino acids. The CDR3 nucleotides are TGTGCCAGCAGCCCGGCTAGCGGGGGCTACAATGAGCAGTTCTTC. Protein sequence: CASSPASGGYNEQFF. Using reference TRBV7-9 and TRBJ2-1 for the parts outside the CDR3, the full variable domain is DTGVSQNPRHKITKRGQNVTFRCDPISEHNRLYWYRQTLGQGPEFLTYFQNEAQLEKSRLLSDRFSAERPKGSFSTLEIQRTEQGDSAMYLCASSPASGGYNEQFFGPGTRLTVL.

CDR3 residues: CAISRTGISTDTQYF. DNA for the CDR3: TGTGCCATCAGTCGGACAGGTATTTCCACAGATACGCAGTATTTT. The V call is TRBV10-3, the J call TRBJ2-3; 7 bases map to TRBD1. The CDR3 extends over 15 amino acids. Germline trimming cut 5 bases from V and 2 bases from J; bases unmatched to any gene: 7. Germline CDR1 ENHRY, CDR2 SYGVKD.

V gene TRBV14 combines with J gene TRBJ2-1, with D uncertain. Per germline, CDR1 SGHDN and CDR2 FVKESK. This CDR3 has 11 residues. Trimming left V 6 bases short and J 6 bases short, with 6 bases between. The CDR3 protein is CASSLGNEQFF. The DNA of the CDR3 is TGTGCCAGCAGTCTCGGCAATGAGCAGTTCTTC.

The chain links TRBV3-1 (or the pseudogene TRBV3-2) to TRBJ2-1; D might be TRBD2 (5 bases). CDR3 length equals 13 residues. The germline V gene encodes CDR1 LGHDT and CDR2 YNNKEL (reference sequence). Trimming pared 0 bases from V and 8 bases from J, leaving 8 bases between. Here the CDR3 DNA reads TGTGCCAGCAGCCAAGAAGCGGTCGATGAGCAGTTCTTC. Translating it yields CASSQEAVDEQFF.

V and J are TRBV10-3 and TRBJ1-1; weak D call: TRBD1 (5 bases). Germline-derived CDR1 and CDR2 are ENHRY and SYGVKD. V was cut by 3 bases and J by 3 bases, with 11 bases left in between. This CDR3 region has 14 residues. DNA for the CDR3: TGTGCCATCAGTGACACGGGGGGGGACACTGAAGCTTTCTTT. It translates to CAISDTGGDTEAFF.

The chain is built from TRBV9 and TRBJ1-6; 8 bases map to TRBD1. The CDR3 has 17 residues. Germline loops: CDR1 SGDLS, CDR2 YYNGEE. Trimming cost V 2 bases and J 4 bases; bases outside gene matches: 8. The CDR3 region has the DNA TGTGCCAGCAGCGTCCGGGCAGGGGGCGCGTATAATTCACCCCTCCACTTT. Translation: CASSVRAGGAYNSPLHF.

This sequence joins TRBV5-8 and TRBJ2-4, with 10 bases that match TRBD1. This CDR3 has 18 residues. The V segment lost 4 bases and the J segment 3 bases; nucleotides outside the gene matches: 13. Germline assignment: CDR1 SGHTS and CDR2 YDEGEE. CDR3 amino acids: CASSQARTGGWGKNIQYF. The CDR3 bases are TGTGCCAGCAGCCAGGCTCGGACAGGGGGTTGGGGCAAAAACATTCAGTACTTC.